This T cell receptor beta chain was obtained from a study of T cells in localized non-small cell lung cancer. General study points: Only one tumor region was sequenced, so heterogeneity remains possible. Uninvolved adjacent lung had higher T cell clonality than tumor and all other tissues.

Points on this clone: What it recognizes is unknown.

V was clipped by 1 base and J by 5 bases, with 5 bases between them. This CDR3 comprises 12 residues. CDR1 and CDR2 (germline): SEHNR, FQNEAQ (reference sequence). Using immunoSEQ multiplex PCR, the repertoire was profiled, and TCRdb retains in-frame clones only, with some absent. Here the sample spans around 92,000 clones, about nine tenths being singletons. The sequence was obtained from a woman aged 35-75 years with stage II squamous cell lung carcinoma. The gene calls are TRBV7-9 and TRBJ1-1; D remains unclear. The sample consisted of PBMCs, taken before any cancer treatment. CDR3 DNA: TGTGCCAGCAGCTTAGTGGTTACTGAAGCTTTCTTT. Translating gives CASSLVVTEAFF.